This TCR beta chain is drawn from a study of persistence of HIV-infected CD4 T cells. Overall study: Isolated cells were CMV- and HIV-1 Gag-responding CD4+ T cells. Donors had been on suppressive ART for a median of around 8 years.

The stimulus was lysate of CMV-infected fibroblasts, 10 ug/mL. Sorted nonresponding memory CD4+ T cells were CD40L-negative, CD69-negative, CD45RO-high. Stimulated PBMCs had first been depleted of CD8+ T cells. Worth noting for this clone: Its antigen is not identified.

The immunoSEQ assay was version 4, run in survey mode. Here immunoSEQ multiplex PCR was the method, and the copy in TCRdb shows in-frame clones only, minus some. The table records 25,000 to 35,000 clones, roughly three quarters of them present only once. Here the sequenced sample was CD4+ T cells sorted from PBMCs after roughly 18-hour stimulation, taken from a patient who received antiretroviral therapy. The receptor was isolated from an adult woman with HIV who was CMV-seropositive.

CDR3 residues: CASSQDIGPNTEAFF. Written as DNA, the CDR3 is TGTGCCAGCAGCCAAGATATCGGGCCGAACACTGAAGCTTTCTTT. The chain uses TRBV3-1 (or the pseudogene TRBV3-2) and TRBJ1-1; D unresolved. The germline gives CDR1 LGHDT, CDR2 YNNKEL (reference sequence). Trimming removed 0 bases from V and 1 base from J, with 9 bases in between. This CDR3 has 15 amino acids.